This is a list of T cell receptor beta chains from one sample in a study of T cell changes during pregnancy in multiple sclerosis. This table comes from immunoSEQ multiplex PCR, and its TCRdb copy is limited to in-frame clones, with some not included. The sample lists 78,000 or so clones, just over 90% occurring once. This material consisted of peripheral blood, taken before pregnancy. These receptors were obtained from a female donor with multiple sclerosis, enrolled in a pregnancy study. Both conserved end residues are part of each CDR3. Size is stated for part of the rows, as once, few or many counts, or as a class when the clone is expanded.

V: TRBV6-4; size: .; CDR3: CASSAGTGKDQPQHF
V: TRBV9; size: few; CDR3: CASSSQTGEEAFF
V: TRBV27; size: once; CDR3: CASSFGRIGELFF
V: TRBV6-5; size: .; CDR3: CASSVSRPGREQYF
V: TRBV6-1; size: .; CDR3: CASSAFGTTRGTGELFF
V: TRBV5-1; size: .; CDR3: CASSLADRGLDEQYF
V: TRBV5-1; size: .; CDR3: CASSLDPVGTGGSTQYF
V: TRBV2; size: .; CDR3: CASSEGPGTLYGYTF
V: TRBV28; size: .; CDR3: CASSSRFWGGEGRDTQYF
V: TRBV5-8; size: .; CDR3: CASSLGLATSTDTQYF
V: TRBV29-1; size: .; CDR3: CSGWAGYNEQFF
V: TRBV15; size: .; CDR3: CATSQASTGLKETQYF
V: TRBV6-5; size: .; CDR3: CASSYLTSGRPGELFF
V: TRBV4-2; size: .; CDR3: CASSQELFETSGNEQFF
V: TRBV11-2; size: .; CDR3: CASSLVSGTEAFF
V: TRBV5-1; size: .; CDR3: CASSLSGGGNEQFF
V: TRBV19; size: .; CDR3: CASSTPRGMGNEQFF
V: TRBV5-4; size: .; CDR3: CASSPGQGSNEQFF
V: TRBV27; size: .; CDR3: CASSSIDRGGGYTF
V: TRBV19; size: .; CDR3: CASSPWGQGEGYTF
V: TRBV16; size: .; CDR3: CASSQSSGFGYTF
V: TRBV5-1; size: .; CDR3: CASSLSRQNTEAFF
V: TRBV5-1; size: .; CDR3: CASSFGLFDGNTIYF
V: TRBV27; size: .; CDR3: CASSYGTVGGEQFF
V: TRBV27; size: .; CDR3: CASSFPGLEQYF
V: TRBV4-2; size: .; CDR3: CASSQVQGGSYEQYF
V: TRBV30; size: .; CDR3: CAFSKGAASTDTQYF
V: TRBV18; size: .; CDR3: CASSPGGAAGNTIYF
V: TRBV7-9; size: .; CDR3: CASSLTSGRNTGELFF
V: TRBV28; size: .; CDR3: CASRRTPGTSRWSNEQFF
V: TRBV6-5; size: .; CDR3: CASSLRGGPATGELFF
V: TRBV15; size: .; CDR3: CATSRDPRENTEAFF
V: TRBV5-1; size: .; CDR3: CASSPGLAGPGGGIQYF
V: TRBV9; size: .; CDR3: CASSVGTEPTGELFF
V: TRBV10-3; size: .; CDR3: CAISDAKAGVRNEQFF
V: TRBV13; size: few; CDR3: CASSSTPGEFGLAGGPDLIETQYF
V: TRBV6-6; size: few; CDR3: CASSRGTSGIEQFF
V: TRBV27; size: .; CDR3: CASSLRDSSRGEQFF
V: TRBV5-4; size: .; CDR3: CASSFDILGTDTQYF
V: TRBV6-6; size: .; CDR3: CASSTTGDTTNEKLFF
V: TRBV19; size: .; CDR3: CASSDSINQPQHF
V: TRBV11-2; size: .; CDR3: CASGQGNYNEQFF
V: TRBV7-8; size: .; CDR3: CASEGLAGSSYNEQFF